One sample yielded the 25 T cell receptor beta chains listed below, sequenced in a study of blood T cell repertoires in COVID-19. Repertoires were generated with immunoSEQ multiplex PCR, while TCRdb's copy carries only in-frame clones and drops some. The sample yields some 400,000 clones, 91% seen once. Input material: PBMCs or T cells enriched from blood (not recorded which). The receptors here all came from a woman between 35 and 50 years old who had been exposed to COVID-19.

This clone was seen only once. The J gene is TRBJ1-5, the V gene TRBV19; the D gene is possibly TRBD1 (6 bases). CDR3 length equals 15 residues. Looked up from germline, CDR1 is LNHDA and CDR2 is SQIVND (reference sequence). V was shortened by 8 bases and J by 2 bases, with 16 bases between the two germline ends. The chain's CDR3 is CASRGQTYGNQPQHF. In DNA form, the CDR3 reads TGTGCCAGTCGCGGACAGACCTATGGCAATCAGCCCCAGCATTTT.

The chain links TRBV4-2 to TRBJ2-1; 12 positions match TRBD2. The CDR3 length is 20 residues. The ends lost 0 bases at V and 0 bases at J; junction bases unmatched: 9. Germline-derived CDR1 and CDR2 are LGHNA and YNFKEQ. CDR3 amino acids: CASSQEGLAGRFSSYNEQFF. The CDR3 region has the DNA TGTGCCAGCAGCCAAGAAGGACTAGCGGGAAGGTTTAGCTCCTACAATGAGCAGTTCTTC.

This clone was seen once. This sequence joins TRBV2 and TRBJ2-2; weak D call: TRBD2 (7 bases). V lost 4 bases, J lost 4 bases, and 13 bases lay in between. Germline V lookup: CDR1 SNHLY, CDR2 FYNNEI. The CDR3 has 15 residues. The CDR3 loop reads CASSARGGVTGELFF. The CDR3 coding sequence is TGTGCCAGCAGTGCGAGGGGGGGCGTCACCGGGGAGCTGTTTTTT.

The chain joins TRBV9 to TRBJ2-1, with 15 bases lining up with TRBD2. The junction had 2 bases not matched to a gene; V was cut back by 5 bases and J by 8 bases. Germline loops: CDR1 SGDLS, CDR2 YYNGEE. The CDR3 consists of 14 residues. CDR3 in amino acids: CASSGTSGRYEQFF. The DNA of the CDR3 is TGTGCCAGCAGTGGGACTAGCGGGAGGTATGAGCAGTTCTTC. Complete variable domain (other parts from reference TRBV9 and TRBJ2-1): DSGVTQTPKHLITATGQRVTLRCSPRSGDLSVYWYQQSLDQGLQFLIQYYNGEERAKGNILERFSAQQFPDLHSELNLSSLELGDSALYFCASSGTSGRYEQFFGPGTRLTVL.

V is TRBV5-4 and J is TRBJ1-2; TRBD1 agrees at 8 bases. The CDR3 loop spans 15 amino acids. The junction had 11 bases not matched to a gene; V was cut back by 2 bases and J by 8 bases. CDR1 is SGHNT, CDR2 YYREEE, per germline (reference sequence). CDR3 residues: CASSFKDRDYGGYTF. The CDR3 nucleotides read TGTGCCAGCAGCTTCAAGGACAGGGACTATGGGGGCTACACCTTC. The complete variable domain, with remaining parts taken from reference TRBV5-4 and TRBJ1-2, reads ETGVTQSPTHLIKTRGQQVTLRCSSQSGHNTVSWYQQALGQGPQFIFQYYREEENGRGNFPPRFSGLQFPNYSSELNVNALELDDSALYLCASSFKDRDYGGYTFGSGTRLTVV.

The chain combines TRBV5-1 with TRBJ2-7, with D tentatively TRBD1 (6 bases). The V end lost 5 bases, the J end lost 0 bases, and 15 bases lay between the germline ends. The germline gives CDR1 SGHRS, CDR2 YFSETQ. The CDR3 length is 15 residues. Here the CDR3 reads CASRPGTITSYEQYF. Written as DNA, the CDR3 is TGCGCCAGCAGGCCCGGGACAATAACCTCCTACGAGCAGTACTTC.

The chain carries TRBV7-6 and TRBJ1-1; 8 bases are shared with TRBD1. The CDR3 consists of 17 residues. With V trimmed by 2 bases and J by 4 bases, 12 bases remained unmatched. Germline V gene data show CDR1 as SGHVS and CDR2 as FNYEAQ. CDR3 DNA sequence: TGTGCCAGCAGCTTAAGGTCAGGGGGCCAGGGGAGCACTGAAGCTTTCTTT. Amino acids: CASSLRSGGQGSTEAFF.

This clone appeared a few times. The chain links TRBV14 to TRBJ2-1; a possible D gene is TRBD2 (5 bases). V gave up 3 bases and J gave up 10 bases, with 7 bases separating them. This CDR3 spans 11 amino acids. Germline values: CDR1 SGHDN, CDR2 FVKESK. This CDR3 reads CASSQTGEQFF. CDR3 in DNA: TGTGCCAGCAGCCAGACGGGGGAGCAGTTCTTC.

The V call is TRBV30, the J call TRBJ1-2; D unclear. Per the germline V gene, CDR1 is GTSNPN and CDR2 is SVGIG (reference sequence). This CDR3 has 10 residues. V was cut by 6 bases and J by 8 bases, with 10 bases left in between. The CDR3, as DNA: TGTGCCTGCGTTGGGGAGGGCTACACCTTC. Translation: CACVGEGYTF. Together with reference TRBV30 and TRBJ1-2, the CDR3 gives the full variable domain: SQTIHQWPATLVQPVGSPLSLECTVEGTSNPNLYWYRQAAGRGLQLLFYSVGIGQISSEVPQNLSASRPQDRQFILSSKKLLLSDSGFYLCACVGEGYTFGSGTRLTVV.

CDR3 sequence: CASRQGALNYGYTF. As DNA, the CDR3 is TGTGCCAGTAGACAGGGGGCGCTTAACTATGGCTACACCTTC. This chain joins TRBV19 and TRBJ1-2; 9 nucleotides match TRBD1. After removal of 6 bases from V and 1 base from J, the junction contained 3 bases not matched to a gene. The germline CDR1 and CDR2 sequences are LNHDA and SQIVND (reference sequence). The CDR3 has 14 amino acids.

This chain connects TRBV9 to TRBJ2-1; the match to TRBD2 covers 10 bases. The CDR3 extends over 17 amino acids. Germline CDR1 SGDLS, CDR2 YYNGEE. V was pared by 0 bases and J by 7 bases, with 10 bases of the junction left unmatched. CDR3 sequence: CASSVGQAAGGRNEQFF. CDR3 nucleotides: TGTGCCAGCAGCGTAGGTCAAGCAGCGGGGGGGCGGAATGAGCAGTTCTTC.

J is TRBJ2-1 and V is TRBV7-9; TRBD1 agrees at 8 bases. The germline CDR1 and CDR2 sequences are SEHNR and FQNEAQ (reference sequence). This CDR3 is built from 15 residues. V was clipped by 5 bases and J by 6 bases; unmatched bases: 9. This CDR3 is CASSLRQGKGNEQFF. Written as DNA, the CDR3 is TGTGCCAGCAGCCTCAGACAGGGGAAGGGCAATGAGCAGTTCTTC.

The chain links TRBV7-6 to TRBJ1-1; TRBD1 matches 12 bases. The CDR3 covers 17 residues. The germline V gene has CDR1 SGHVS and CDR2 FNYEAQ. Trimming removed 5 bases from V and 4 bases from J; junction bases left unmatched: 11. DNA of the CDR3: TGTGCCAGCAGCGCGACGGGACAGGGGGCACGTAGCACTGAAGCTTTCTTT. Translating it yields CASSATGQGARSTEAFF.

The chain carries TRBV3-1 (or the pseudogene TRBV3-2) and TRBJ2-7, with TRBD2 matching 8 bases. The CDR3 runs 14 residues. Trimming at V came to 2 bases and at J to 4 bases, leaving 4 bases not matched to a gene. The germline V gene has CDR1 LGHDT and CDR2 YNNKEL (reference sequence). CDR3 in DNA: TGTGCCAGCAGCCAAACGGGGGGGCCATACGAGCAGTACTTC. The encoded protein is CASSQTGGPYEQYF.

This chain joins TRBV18 and TRBJ1-1, with 11 bases fitting TRBD1. The length of the CDR3 is 15 residues. V was pared by 4 bases and J by 2 bases, with 3 bases of the junction left unmatched. Germline CDR1 and CDR2: KGHSH and LQKENI. CDR3 loop: CASSRGQGVNTEAFF. The CDR3 nucleotides are TGTGCCAGCTCACGGGGACAGGGGGTCAACACTGAAGCTTTCTTT.

This CDR3 is CASRVQWSGNTIYF. Written as DNA, the CDR3 is TGTGCCAGCAGGGTACAGTGGTCTGGAAACACCATATATTTT. The V gene is TRBV6-5, the J gene TRBJ1-3; D not certain. V was shortened by 6 bases and J by 1 base, with 10 bases between the two germline ends. CDR1 and CDR2 from the germline V gene are MNHEY and SVGAGI. The CDR3 is made up of 14 amino acids.

This chain connects TRBV4-1 to TRBJ2-2; D uncertain. This CDR3 is built from 14 residues. The V gene lost 2 bases and the J gene lost 1 base, with 5 bases spanning the gap. Germline CDR1 MGHRA, CDR2 YSYEKL. The CDR3 coding sequence is TGCGCCAGCAGCCAAAACAGGAACACCGGGGAGCTGTTTTTT. Translating gives CASSQNRNTGELFF.

J is TRBJ1-1 and V is TRBV7-9, with TRBD1 as a possible D gene (5 bases). The CDR3 is made up of 13 amino acids. Trimming left V 5 bases short and J 5 bases short, with 12 bases between. Germline V gives CDR1 SEHNR, CDR2 FQNEAQ (reference sequence). CDR3 sequence reads: CASSLQEGTEAFF. For the CDR3, the DNA is TGTGCCAGCAGCCTCCAGGAGGGGACTGAAGCTTTCTTT. Full variable domain (outside the CDR3, taken from reference TRBV7-9 and TRBJ1-1): DTGVSQNPRHKITKRGQNVTFRCDPISEHNRLYWYRQTLGQGPEFLTYFQNEAQLEKSRLLSDRFSAERPKGSFSTLEIQRTEQGDSAMYLCASSLQEGTEAFFGQGTRLTVV.

The CDR3 DNA sequence: TGTGCCAGCAGTGACCCCGGGACAGGGGGCGTAAAGCAGTACTTC. It translates to CASSDPGTGGVKQYF. This chain uses TRBV6-2 or TRBV6-3 with TRBJ2-7; TRBD1 matches at 12 bases. Germline-derived CDR1 and CDR2 are MNHEY and SVGEGT. The CDR3 spans 15 residues. V shed 5 bases and J 8 bases; nucleotides not matched to a gene: 10.

V is TRBV5-1 and J is TRBJ1-1; 8 positions match TRBD1. With 4 bases clipped from V and 5 bases from J, the junction kept 7 bases outside the gene matches. From germline, CDR1 is SGHRS and CDR2 YFSETQ. This CDR3 is 14 amino acids long. CDR3 bases: TGCGCCAGCAGCACCGGACAGGGTGGGACTGAAGCTTTCTTT. Translated, it gives CASSTGQGGTEAFF.

CDR3 in DNA: TGTGCCAGCAGCTTTAACATCAGGGGTGTAGCAGATACGCAGTATTTT. Protein sequence: CASSFNIRGVADTQYF. The V and J genes are TRBV5-4 and TRBJ2-3; perhaps TRBD1 as D (6 bases). The CDR3 spans 16 residues. V was shortened by 2 bases and J by 4 bases, with 17 bases between the two germline ends. Per germline, CDR1 SGHNT and CDR2 YYREEE (reference sequence).

This rearrangement joins TRBV4-1 to TRBJ1-6; D unclear. This CDR3 region has 13 residues. V was clipped by 4 bases and J by 8 bases, with 9 bases between them. Germline V gene data show CDR1 as MGHRA and CDR2 as YSYEKL. The CDR3 DNA sequence: TGCGCCAGCAGCCGCGGGTTAGATTCACCCCTCCACTTT. This sequence encodes CASSRGLDSPLHF.

The chain joins TRBV3-1 (or the pseudogene TRBV3-2) to TRBJ1-2, with 7 positions matching TRBD1. The junction had 9 bases not matched to a gene; V was cut back by 4 bases and J by 7 bases. The germline CDR1 and CDR2 sequences are LGHDT and YNNKEL (reference sequence). The CDR3 runs 14 residues. The CDR3 nucleotides read TGTGCCAGCAGCCTCCTACAGGGGAGCAGTGGCTACACCTTC. It codes for CASSLLQGSSGYTF.

CDR3 DNA: TGTGCCAGCAGCCCAGCGGATTTCGCCATATATTTT. Protein product: CASSPADFAIYF. The V call is TRBV7-9, the J call TRBJ1-3, with unresolved D. Germline V lookup: CDR1 SEHNR, CDR2 FQNEAQ (reference sequence). Trimming left V 5 bases short and J 11 bases short, with 13 bases between. The CDR3 length is 12 residues.

This clone was found once. This chain uses TRBV9 with TRBJ1-6; the D is unclear. The CDR3 has 13 amino acids. Trimming left V 1 base short and J 7 bases short, with 6 bases between. Germline V gene data show CDR1 as SGDLS and CDR2 as YYNGEE. This CDR3 is CASSVSGNSPLHF. The CDR3 coding sequence is TGTGCCAGCAGCGTAAGCGGGAATTCACCCCTCCACTTT.